These 13 T cell receptor beta chains originate from one sample sequenced in a study of blood T cell repertoires in COVID-19. Libraries were prepared by immunoSEQ multiplex PCR; TCRdb keeps only in-frame clonotypes and omits some of them. The sample includes about 160,000 clones, over 70% of them seen just once. Input material: PBMCs or T cells enriched from blood (not recorded which). Source of these receptors: a woman aged 40 to 50 with acute COVID-19.

The chain is built from TRBV6-1 and TRBJ2-5; the match to TRBD2 covers 7 bases. In germline, CDR1 is MNHNS, CDR2 SASEGT. Trimming took 0 bases from V and 1 from J; bases not matched to a gene: 8. The length of the CDR3 is 17 residues. This chain's CDR3 is CASSEALPAGPQETQYF. The CDR3, as DNA: TGTGCCAGCAGTGAAGCGCTTCCAGCGGGGCCCCAAGAGACCCAGTACTTC.

This clone has a single count. The chain is built from TRBV18 and TRBJ2-1; D might be TRBD1 (7 bases). The ends were cut back, 5 bases at V and 4 bases at J, with 15 bases in the middle. Germline V CDR1 and CDR2: KGHSH, LQKENI. The CDR3 runs to 15 residues. The CDR3 region has the DNA TGTGCCAGCTCATTTAGCCAGGGGGGATACAATGAGCAGTTCTTC. Translated: CASSFSQGGYNEQFF.

The chain has TRBV7-9 and TRBJ2-3, with 7 positions matching TRBD2. V lost 2 bases and J lost 3; bases outside the gene matches: 8. The CDR3 sequence is 16 residues long. The germline V gene has CDR1 SEHNR and CDR2 FQNEAQ (reference sequence). CDR3 in DNA: TGTGCCAGCAGCTTAACCCTAGCGGAGATAACAGATACGCAGTATTTT. It specifies CASSLTLAEITDTQYF. Using reference TRBV7-9 and TRBJ2-3 for the parts outside the CDR3, the full variable domain is DTGVSQNPRHKITKRGQNVTFRCDPISEHNRLYWYRQTLGQGPEFLTYFQNEAQLEKSRLLSDRFSAERPKGSFSTLEIQRTEQGDSAMYLCASSLTLAEITDTQYFGPGTRLTVL.

This clone was seen a handful of times. V usage is TRBV19 and J usage is TRBJ1-5, with 9 bases that match TRBD1. CDR1 is LNHDA and CDR2 is SQIVND in the germline V gene (reference sequence). This CDR3 has 15 amino acids. Losses at the gene ends were 5 bases for V and 0 bases for J; bases not matched to a gene: 2. Here the CDR3 DNA reads TGTGCCAGTAGTCCGGACAGGGGTAGCAATCAGCCCCAGCATTTT. Protein sequence: CASSPDRGSNQPQHF. Filled out from reference TRBV19 and TRBJ1-5, the complete variable domain reads DGGITQSPKYLFRKEGQNVTLSCEQNLNHDAMYWYRQDPGQGLRLIYYSQIVNDFQKGDIAEGYSVSREKKESFPLTVTSAQKNPTAFYLCASSPDRGSNQPQHFGDGTRLSIL.

The chain carries TRBV18 and TRBJ2-1; 16 bases agree with TRBD2. This CDR3 is built from 19 residues. Per the germline V gene, CDR1 is KGHSH and CDR2 is LQKENI. V lost 3 bases to trimming and J lost 4 bases; unmatched junction nucleotides: 9. CDR3 nucleotides: TGTGCCAGCTCACCTGGGACTAGCGGGAGGGCCATCCGATACAATGAGCAGTTCTTC. Its protein is CASSPGTSGRAIRYNEQFF.

V usage is TRBV7-9 and J usage is TRBJ1-1; weak D call: TRBD1 (5 bases). The germline V and J ends were trimmed by 5 bases and 0 bases, with 16 bases remaining between them. This CDR3 has 16 amino acids. Germline CDR1 is SEHNR and CDR2 is FQNEAQ (reference sequence). The CDR3 loop reads CASSRLGAGMNTEAFF. The CDR3 DNA is TGTGCCAGCAGCCGCCTTGGGGCAGGAATGAACACTGAAGCTTTCTTT.

This rearrangement joins TRBV2 to TRBJ2-3, with D possibly matching TRBD2 (6 bases). Trimming shortened V by 7 bases and J by 4 bases, and 24 bases separated the two germline ends. CDR3 length equals 17 residues. Germline-derived CDR1 and CDR2 are SNHLY and FYNNEI. The DNA for the CDR3 is TGTGCCAGCATTTCCCGCCGGGACTCTCTCTTTTCAGATACGCAGTATTTT. This encodes CASISRRDSLFSDTQYF.

The gene calls are TRBV25-1 and TRBJ2-1; 8 bases line up with TRBD2. Germline V gives CDR1 MGHDK, CDR2 SYGVNS. CDR3 size: 15 residues. The ends lost 6 bases at V and 2 bases at J; junction bases unmatched: 6. CDR3: CASSYIAGPYNEQFF. CDR3 DNA sequence: TGTGCCAGCAGCTATATAGCGGGACCCTACAATGAGCAGTTCTTC.

The chain recombines TRBV30 with TRBJ1-2; 8 nucleotides agree with TRBD1. The trim removed 1 base at V and 8 bases at J, leaving 9 bases unmatched. CDR1 and CDR2 (germline): GTSNPN, SVGIG (reference sequence). The CDR3 spans 14 residues. The CDR3 is CAWSGQQGVRGYTF. The CDR3 DNA reads as TGTGCCTGGAGTGGCCAACAGGGGGTACGGGGCTACACCTTC.

This clone was recorded a few times. The chain joins TRBV6-6 to TRBJ2-3, with D possibly matching TRBD2 (5 bases). The CDR3 is 16 amino acids. The germline V gene encodes CDR1 MNHNY and CDR2 SVGAGI (reference sequence). V lost 6 bases to trimming and J lost 2 bases, with 18 bases between them. The CDR3 bases are TGTGCCAGCAGCCGCCCAGGAGGCAGGAACACAGATACGCAGTATTTT. This translates into CASSRPGGRNTDTQYF.

The rearrangement joins TRBV10-2 to TRBJ1-5; 7 positions match TRBD1. The CDR3 contains 16 residues. V lost 2 bases and J lost 1; bases outside the gene matches: 5. Germline V CDR1 and CDR2: WSHSY, SAAADI. The CDR3 DNA reads as TGCGCCAGCAGTGAGAAAGGGGGCTGGAGCAATCAGCCCCAGCATTTT. Its protein product is CASSEKGGWSNQPQHF.

The J gene is TRBJ2-3, the V gene TRBV6-1; the match to TRBD2 covers 7 bases. Germline lookup yields CDR1 MNHNS and CDR2 SASEGT. V shed 0 bases and J 3 bases; nucleotides not matched to a gene: 0. The CDR3 sequence is 14 residues long. The CDR3 spells CASSEASGTDTQYF. CDR3 nucleotides: TGTGCCAGCAGTGAAGCTAGCGGGACAGATACGCAGTATTTT.

The chain is built from TRBV27 and TRBJ2-1, with 10 bases lining up with TRBD2. CDR3 length: 21 residues. V trimming: 4 bases; J trimming: 6 bases; junction bases outside the gene matches: 24. In germline, CDR1 is MNHEY, CDR2 SMNVEV (reference sequence). For the CDR3, the DNA is TGTGCCAGCAGTTCCGACAGGGGACCGGGACTAGCGACGATCGAGGGCAATGAGCAGTTCTTC. This sequence encodes CASSSDRGPGLATIEGNEQFF.